This T cell receptor beta chain was captured in a study of CD8+CD57+ T cells in acquired aplastic anemia. As for the study in general: An average of around 3.5 ug of DNA was obtained from sorted CD4+ and CD8+ cells.

The template used for profiling TCR beta VDJ and CDR3 was genomic DNA. MiXCR, applied by TCRdb to the reads, yields one record per CDR3 protein. The data contain 150,000 to 170,000 distinct CDR3 sequences, less than 60% of them singletons. This clonotype has at least ten counts. Individuals selected for sequencing had exhibited CD8+CD57+ cell expansion on flow cytometry. The CDR3 has 15 residues. Germline loops: CDR1 MNHEY, CDR2 SVGEGT. J gave up 8 bases and V 0 bases, and 6 bases lay outside the gene matches. V usage is TRBV6-2 or TRBV6-3 and J usage is TRBJ1-4; 7 positions agree with TRBD1. Specimen: sorted CD4+, CD8+, or CD8+CD57+ T cells (not recorded which) from PBMCs. This TCR was sampled from a human donor with aplastic anemia. CDR3 nucleotides: TGTGCCAGCAGTTACTCTACAGGGGAGGACGAAAAACTGTTTTTT. Translated: CASSYSTGEDEKLFF.